A single sample is the source of the 14 T cell receptor beta chains below, sequenced in a study of T cells of healthy individuals. Each CDR3 protein is one row after TCRdb ran MiXCR on the 5' RACE reads. This sample has 85,000 to 100,000 distinct CDR3 sequences, with around 17% found just once. These receptors all stem from a human donor in good health.

The chain joins TRBV5-6 to TRBJ2-7, with TRBD1 matching 10 bases. CDR1 SGHDT and CDR2 YYEEEE come from the germline V gene. V trimming: 5 bases; J trimming: 4 bases; junction bases outside the gene matches: 6. This CDR3 has 14 residues. The CDR3 here is CASRVTGGGYEQYF. CDR3 coding DNA: TGTGCCAGCAGGGTGACAGGGGGCGGTTACGAGCAGTACTTC.

Ten or more counts support this clonotype. This CDR3 fails to terminate in the conserved phenylalanine or tryptophan, so it likely reflects a read error. The chain recombines TRBV4-2 with TRBJ2-1; D remains ambiguous. The CDR3 sequence is 12 residues long. Trimming took off 0 bases at V and 8 bases at J, with 5 bases between the two ends. CDR1 and CDR2 from the germline V gene are LGHNA and YNFKEQ. For the CDR3, the DNA is TGTGCCAGCAGCCAAGATGACTATGAGCAGTTCTCC. This sequence encodes CASSQDDYEQFS.

This clonotype was recorded a few times. The chain joins TRBV27 to TRBJ2-3; TRBD1 matches 8 bases. Trimming at V came to 0 bases and at J to 5 bases, leaving 1 base not matched to a gene. CDR1 is MNHEY and CDR2 is SMNVEV in the germline V gene (reference sequence). The CDR3 has 14 amino acids. The CDR3 coding sequence is TGTGCCAGCAGTTTATCCAGGGGGCGAGATACGCAGTATTTT. This gives the protein CASSLSRGRDTQYF.

This clonotype was detected ten times or more. The rearrangement uses TRBV28 and TRBJ2-5, with D hard to call. The CDR3 extends over 15 amino acids. Germline assignment: CDR1 MDHEN and CDR2 SYDVKM. The V end lost 3 bases, the J end lost 5 bases, and 16 bases lay between the germline ends. CDR3 in amino acids: CASSFVISKKETQYF. The CDR3 region has the DNA TGTGCCAGCAGTTTTGTTATTAGCAAGAAGGAGACCCAGTACTTC.

This sequence joins TRBV5-1 and TRBJ2-1, with no clear D. There are 15 residues in the CDR3. The V end was cut by 0 bases, the J end by 6 bases, with 13 bases between. Germline CDR1 SGHRS, CDR2 YFSETQ. CDR3 nucleotides: TGCGCCAGCAGCTTGGGACGGTTCTCTGGCAATGAGCAGTTCTTC. It specifies CASSLGRFSGNEQFF.

The sample holds many counts of this clonotype. As DNA, the CDR3 is TGCAGTGTGCCGGGGGCGACAGATACGCAGTATTTT. Protein product: CSVPGATDTQYF. V is TRBV20-1 and J is TRBJ2-3; D possibly uses TRBD1 or TRBD2 (6 bases each). Trimming removed 7 bases from V and 3 bases from J, with 11 bases in between. The germline V gene encodes CDR1 DFQATT and CDR2 SNEGSKA (reference sequence). The CDR3 covers 12 residues.

The chain links TRBV4-2 to TRBJ2-1, with 9 bases aligning to TRBD1. CDR1 LGHNA and CDR2 YNFKEQ come from the germline V gene. There are 17 residues in the CDR3. The junction had 5 bases not matched to a gene; V was cut back by 0 bases and J by 2 bases. The CDR3 sequence is CASSQDGQGSPYNEQFF. In DNA form, the CDR3 reads TGTGCCAGCAGCCAAGACGGACAGGGGAGCCCCTACAATGAGCAGTTCTTC.

As DNA, the CDR3 is TGTGCCAGCAGCCCCTTGGTCTCCACAGATACGCAGTATTTT. Translating it yields CASSPLVSTDTQYF. The chain combines TRBV14 with TRBJ2-3; D is unclear. Looked up from germline, CDR1 is SGHDN and CDR2 is FVKESK. With 4 bases removed from V and 2 bases from J, the gap between germline ends came to 10 bases. The CDR3 extends over 14 amino acids.

This clonotype was seen only a few times. The chain couples TRBV11-3 to TRBJ2-3; TRBD1 is a possible D gene (6 bases). This CDR3 is 16 amino acids long. V lost 1 base, J lost 1 base, and 12 bases lay in between. CDR1 is SGHNT, CDR2 YENEEA, per germline. CDR3 in amino acids: CASSLAVGARTDTQYF. The CDR3 DNA follows: TGTGCCAGCAGCTTAGCAGTGGGGGCACGCACAGATACGCAGTATTTT.

The chain has TRBV3-1 and TRBJ2-3, with 10 bases lining up with TRBD2. The CDR3 spans 14 residues. V lost 4 bases and J lost 6; bases outside the gene matches: 4. The germline CDR1 and CDR2 sequences are LGHDT and YNNKEL (reference sequence). The CDR3 protein is CASSLSGGPDTQYF. The DNA of the CDR3 is TGTGCCAGCAGCCTTAGCGGGGGGCCTGATACGCAGTATTTT.

This chain uses TRBV27 with TRBJ1-3, with a possible D match to TRBD1 (6 bases). Between the trimmed V and J ends, which lost 6 bases and 2 bases, there was a span of 11 bases. Looked up from germline, CDR1 is MNHEY and CDR2 is SMNVEV (reference sequence). The CDR3 has 14 residues. The CDR3 DNA sequence: TGTGCCAGCAGGGGGGGCGGACCTGGAAACACCATATATTTT. It encodes CASRGGGPGNTIYF.

The chain has TRBV6-1 and TRBJ1-2; D unclear. With 2 bases removed from V and 2 bases from J, the gap between germline ends came to 6 bases. Germline CDR1 MNHNS, CDR2 SASEGT. CDR3 length: 13 residues. CDR3 in amino acids: CASSERRNYGYTF. The CDR3 DNA reads TGTGCCAGCAGTGAAAGGCGGAACTATGGCTACACCTTC.

This clonotype has a handful of counts. The chain links TRBV7-2 to TRBJ2-7; TRBD2 agrees at 10 bases. This CDR3 region has 14 residues. From germline, CDR1 is SGHTA and CDR2 FQGNSA. V was clipped by 4 bases and J by 4 bases; unmatched bases: 4. The CDR3 is CASSSLAGHYEQYF. The CDR3 region has the DNA TGTGCCAGCAGCTCACTAGCGGGACATTACGAGCAGTACTTC.

CDR3 sequence reads: CSVNRDTYNEQFF. CDR3 nucleotide sequence: TGCAGCGTTAACCGGGACACTTACAATGAGCAGTTCTTC. This rearrangement joins TRBV29-1 to TRBJ2-1, with D tentatively TRBD1 (6 bases). CDR1 is SQVTM and CDR2 is ANQGSEA in the germline V gene. Deletions cut 5 bases from V and 4 bases from J, with 12 bases between. The CDR3 contains 13 residues.